The 17 T cell receptor beta chains listed next were all sequenced from one sample in a study of OX40 agonist ivuxolimab in advanced cancers. The repertoire was sequenced with immunoSEQ multiplex PCR; TCRdb's copy has only in-frame clones and lacks some. The repertoire holds 55,000 to 70,000 clones, with about 84% as singletons. Sequences were derived from CD4+ or CD8+ T cells sorted from blood, sampled in a trial of the OX40 agonist ivuxolimab. The receptors shown here come from an adult with an advanced solid tumor such as melanoma, head and neck, liver or kidney cancer.

The chain uses TRBV27 and TRBJ2-1, with 12 bases identical to TRBD2. Germline-derived CDR1 and CDR2 are MNHEY and SMNVEV (reference sequence). The CDR3 totals 17 residues. V trimming: 5 bases; J trimming: 7 bases; junction bases outside the gene matches: 12. This chain's CDR3 is CASSERRLAGDVNEQFF. The CDR3 DNA reads as TGTGCCAGCAGTGAGAGGAGACTAGCGGGGGATGTGAATGAGCAGTTCTTC.

This clone was seen once. The V call is TRBV29-1, the J call TRBJ2-7; 7 positions match TRBD2. From germline, CDR1 is SQVTM and CDR2 ANQGSEA. CDR3 length equals 13 residues. The V segment lost 5 bases and the J segment 3 bases; nucleotides outside the gene matches: 7. The CDR3 region is CSVPGRAGYEQYF. DNA of the CDR3: TGCAGCGTTCCGGGGAGGGCCGGCTACGAGCAGTACTTC.

The J gene is TRBJ1-1, the V gene TRBV6-5, with TRBD1 as a possible D gene (6 bases). Trimming shortened V by 2 bases and J by 1 base, and 11 bases separated the two germline ends. There are 15 residues in the CDR3. CDR1 and CDR2 (germline): MNHEY, SVGAGI. CDR3 sequence (DNA): TGTGCCAGCAGTTACAACAGGGATGGGAACACTGAAGCTTTCTTT. Translating gives CASSYNRDGNTEAFF.

The V and J genes are TRBV5-6 and TRBJ2-5, with D perhaps TRBD1 (6 bases). The CDR3 contains 12 residues. CDR1 and CDR2 (germline): SGHDT, YYEEEE. V was cut by 2 bases and J by 5 bases, with 7 bases left in between. The CDR3 reads CASSLGQETQYF. Written as DNA, the CDR3 is TGTGCCAGCAGCTTAGGACAGGAGACCCAGTACTTC.

The gene calls are TRBV7-2 and TRBJ2-5; 8 nucleotides align to TRBD2. This CDR3 spans 16 amino acids. The V and J ends lost 5 bases and 7 bases, in that order; junction bases with no gene match: 15. From germline, CDR1 is SGHTA and CDR2 FQGNSA. The CDR3 DNA reads as TGTGCCAGCAGCCCCTCGGGGGGGGGCCTCGGTGTGACCCAGTACTTC. This gives the protein CASSPSGGGLGVTQYF.

This rearrangement joins TRBV28 to TRBJ2-3; D is ambiguous. From germline, CDR1 is MDHEN and CDR2 SYDVKM. This CDR3 has 17 amino acids. The V and J ends lost 2 bases and 0 bases respectively, with 15 bases between them. The CDR3 coding sequence is TGTGCCAGCAGTTTACCCCTTAGACTTGCTAGCACAGATACGCAGTATTTT. Residues: CASSLPLRLASTDTQYF.

The chain recombines TRBV5-1 with TRBJ1-3; D uncertain. The CDR3 has 11 amino acids. The ends were cut back, 4 bases at V and 4 bases at J, with 3 bases in the middle. Germline V gene data show CDR1 as SGHRS and CDR2 as YFSETQ. This chain's CDR3 is CASSGGNTIYF. CDR3 coding DNA: TGCGCCAGCAGCGGGGGAAACACCATATATTTT. Complete variable domain (other parts from reference TRBV5-1 and TRBJ1-3): KAGVTQTPRYLIKTRGQQVTLSCSPISGHRSVSWYQQTPGQGLQFLFEYFSETQRNKGNFPGRFSGRQFSNSRSEMNVSTLELGDSALYLCASSGGNTIYFGEGSWLTVV.

V gene TRBV9 combines with J gene TRBJ2-5; D is uncertain. The CDR3 loop spans 11 amino acids. Germline CDR1 SGDLS, CDR2 YYNGEE. V shed 3 bases and J shed 1 base, with 1 base lying between them. CDR3 region: CASSAQETQYF. Here the CDR3 DNA reads TGTGCCAGCAGCGCCCAAGAGACCCAGTACTTC.

The V gene is TRBV7-9, the J gene TRBJ1-2; D is unresolved. The CDR3 is made up of 12 amino acids. Trimming cost V 5 bases and J 5 bases, with 9 bases left between them. Germline CDR1 SEHNR, CDR2 FQNEAQ (reference sequence). For the CDR3, the DNA is TGTGCCAGCAGCCTGCAGGTTTATGGCTACACCTTC. This gives the protein CASSLQVYGYTF.

The chain couples TRBV10-3 to TRBJ2-6; D gene unclear. Trimming cost V 3 bases and J 0 bases, with 6 bases left between them. Germline V gives CDR1 ENHRY, CDR2 SYGVKD. CDR3 length: 15 residues. CDR3 nucleotides: TGTGCCATCAGTGAAGGAATCTCTGGGGCCAACGTCCTGACTTTC. Encoded protein: CAISEGISGANVLTF.

This clone was seen a single time. In DNA, the CDR3 is TGTGCCAGCAGGTCTCAAAGGGACACTGAAGCTTTCTTT. Translated, it gives CASRSQRDTEAFF. V is TRBV7-2 and J is TRBJ1-1; no clear D gene. The CDR3 loop spans 13 amino acids. V dropped 6 bases and J dropped 3 bases, with 11 bases sitting between them. Looked up from germline, CDR1 is SGHTA and CDR2 is FQGNSA.

The V gene is TRBV11-2, the J gene TRBJ2-1, with TRBD2 matching over 8 bases. Germline lookup yields CDR1 SGHAT and CDR2 FQNNGV. J lost 4 bases, V lost 8 bases, and 13 bases had no gene match. This CDR3 region has 16 residues. CDR3 loop: CASRPVAGGLYNEQFF. In DNA form, the CDR3 reads TGTGCCAGCCGCCCCGTGGCGGGGGGCCTTTACAATGAGCAGTTCTTC. Drawing the rest from reference TRBV11-2 and TRBJ2-1, the complete variable domain is EAGVAQSPRYKIIEKRQSVAFWCNPISGHATLYWYQQILGQGPKLLIQFQNNGVVDDSQLPKDRFSAERLKGVDSTLKIQPAKLEDSAVYLCASRPVAGGLYNEQFFGPGTRLTVL.

V gene TRBV28 combines with J gene TRBJ2-5; D call uncertain. The tail of the sequence fits TRBJ2-7 better, so the J call may be wrong. Germline V gives CDR1 MDHEN, CDR2 SYDVKM. This CDR3 is 15 amino acids long. The CDR3 protein is CASSIQPAHSYEQYF. CDR3 sequence (DNA): TGTGCCAGCAGTATCCAGCCGGCACACTCCTACGAGCAGTACTTC.

V gene TRBV6-5 combines with J gene TRBJ2-7, with 10 bases that match TRBD1. The CDR3 consists of 16 residues. V gave up 4 bases and J gave up 4 bases; unmatched junction bases: 10. The germline CDR1 and CDR2 sequences are MNHEY and SVGAGI. Here the CDR3 reads CASSSRGQGVGYEQYF. For the CDR3, the DNA is TGTGCCAGCAGTTCCCGAGGACAGGGGGTGGGTTACGAGCAGTACTTC.

The chain links TRBV5-1 to TRBJ2-4; 10 positions agree with TRBD2. The CDR3 covers 15 residues. The V segment lost 4 bases and the J segment 8 bases; nucleotides outside the gene matches: 9. Per germline, CDR1 SGHRS and CDR2 YFSETQ. DNA for the CDR3: TGCGCCAGCAGCCCACGAGCGGGGGGGCCGGACATTCAGTACTTC. This codes for CASSPRAGGPDIQYF.

This sequence joins TRBV6-6 and TRBJ2-5; D is unclear. CDR1 and CDR2 from the germline V gene are MNHNY and SVGAGI (reference sequence). V lost 4 bases and J lost 3, with 9 bases in between. The CDR3 is 13 amino acids. CDR3 residues: CASSSSGEETQYF. In nucleotides, the CDR3 is TGTGCCAGCAGTTCCAGTGGGGAAGAGACCCAGTACTTC.

J is TRBJ2-3 and V is TRBV6-5; 8 bases line up with TRBD2. The V gene end was trimmed by 6 bases and the J gene end by 2 bases; junction bases not matched to a gene: 1. Germline assignment: CDR1 MNHEY and CDR2 SVGAGI. This CDR3 spans 13 amino acids. CDR3 in amino acids: CASSGGATDTQYF. The CDR3 DNA sequence: TGTGCCAGCAGCGGGGGGGCCACAGATACGCAGTATTTT.